These 19 T cell receptor beta chains were all obtained from the same sample, sequenced in a study of CD8+CD57+ T cells in acquired aplastic anemia. According to the study, genomic DNA was the template for TCR beta VDJ and CDR3 profiling. Using its own MiXCR run on the reads, TCRdb lists one record per CDR3 protein. The repertoire holds around 180,000 distinct CDR3 sequences, with about three fifths as singletons. The sample was sorted CD4+, CD8+, or CD8+CD57+ T cells (not recorded which) from PBMCs. The receptor set was obtained from a human donor in good health.

The V and J genes are TRBV7-9 and TRBJ1-2; the match to TRBD1 covers 8 bases. This CDR3 region has 14 residues. The junction had 7 bases not matched to a gene; V was cut back by 0 bases and J by 10 bases. CDR1 SEHNR and CDR2 FQNEAQ come from the germline V gene (reference sequence). CDR3 sequence reads: CASSLATGEEHYTF. Written as DNA, the CDR3 is TGTGCCAGCAGCTTAGCGACAGGGGAGGAACACTACACCTTC. The full variable domain, completed using reference TRBV7-9 and TRBJ1-2, is DTGVSQNPRHKITKRGQNVTFRCDPISEHNRLYWYRQTLGQGPEFLTYFQNEAQLEKSRLLSDRFSAERPKGSFSTLEIQRTEQGDSAMYLCASSLATGEEHYTFGSGTRLTVV.

This chain links TRBV19 with TRBJ1-2, with 9 bases aligning to TRBD1. Germline CDR1 LNHDA, CDR2 SQIVND (reference sequence). This CDR3 contains 15 residues. The trim removed 5 bases at V and 4 bases at J, leaving 8 bases unmatched. CDR3 nucleotides: TGTGCCAGTAGTGTCGCCGGGACAGGGACCTATGGCTACACCTTC. Translated: CASSVAGTGTYGYTF.

The chain recombines TRBV19 with TRBJ1-6; TRBD1 might be the D (5 bases). Germline assignment: CDR1 LNHDA and CDR2 SQIVND (reference sequence). The CDR3 spans 14 residues. V was trimmed by 5 bases and J by 8 bases, leaving 13 bases between them. The CDR3 reads CASSWEAGDSPLHF. Here the CDR3 DNA reads TGTGCCAGTAGTTGGGAGGCGGGGGATTCACCCCTCCACTTT.

V gene TRBV9 combines with J gene TRBJ2-7; the match to TRBD2 covers 7 bases. V trimming: 6 bases; J trimming: 2 bases; junction bases outside the gene matches: 5. The CDR3 runs 13 residues. Germline CDR1 SGDLS, CDR2 YYNGEE. The CDR3 bases are TGTGCCAGCAACCGGGACTATCCCTACGAGCAGTACTTC. This encodes CASNRDYPYEQYF.

This clonotype was counted many times. The chain links TRBV15 to TRBJ2-3, with 16 nucleotides matching TRBD2. The CDR3 has 17 amino acids. CDR1 and CDR2 from the germline V gene are LNHNV and YYDKDF (reference sequence). Germline trimming cut 5 bases from V and 1 base from J; bases unmatched to any gene: 3. The CDR3 DNA is TGTGCCACCAGCGCCGGGACTAGCGGGAGGGGCACAGATACGCAGTATTTT. Translated, it gives CATSAGTSGRGTDTQYF.

This clonotype was observed at least ten times. This chain joins TRBV9 and TRBJ1-2; 7 nucleotides agree with TRBD1. Germline lookup yields CDR1 SGDLS and CDR2 YYNGEE. The CDR3 runs to 17 residues. Trimming cost V 3 bases and J 8 bases; bases outside gene matches: 19. CDR3 residues: CASSGILETGIVGGYTF. The CDR3 bases are TGTGCCAGCAGCGGAATATTGGAGACAGGGATTGTTGGCGGCTACACCTTC.

This clonotype was observed a few times. The CDR3 DNA is TGTGCCAGCAGTTTTTTTACACTCAGCGGGAGTGTATCCTACGAGCAGTACTTC. Residues: CASSFFTLSGSVSYEQYF. The chain employs TRBV28 and TRBJ2-7; 8 bases are shared with TRBD2. The CDR3 is 18 residues long. Trimming took 3 bases from V and 1 from J; bases not matched to a gene: 14. Germline-derived CDR1 and CDR2 are MDHEN and SYDVKM.

This clonotype showed up just once. This rearrangement joins TRBV7-6 to TRBJ2-7; 11 bases line up with TRBD2. The CDR3 extends over 18 amino acids. V was clipped by 5 bases and J by 3 bases; unmatched bases: 15. Germline CDR1 reads SGHVS; CDR2 reads FNYEAQ. The CDR3 region is CASSPGLAVLGGSYEQYF. CDR3 DNA: TGTGCCAGCAGCCCGGGACTAGCGGTGTTAGGGGGGAGCTACGAGCAGTACTTC.

The rearrangement uses TRBV5-1 and TRBJ1-5; D remains ambiguous. V was clipped by 4 bases and J by 3 bases, with 14 bases between them. The V gene's germline CDR1 is SGHRS and CDR2 YFSETQ. The CDR3 spans 15 residues. The CDR3 here is CASSQAAGPNQPQHF. The CDR3 DNA reads as TGCGCCAGCAGCCAGGCGGCGGGTCCCAATCAGCCCCAGCATTTT.

As regards this clonotype: One junction end disagrees with the germline gene, perhaps due to a read error. The chain couples TRBV15 to TRBJ2-7; 9 positions match TRBD2. CDR3 length: 15 residues. From germline, CDR1 is LNHNV and CDR2 YYDKDF (reference sequence). CDR3 amino acids: CASSHSSGASYEQYF. The CDR3 coding sequence is TGTGCCAGCAGCCATTCTAGCGGGGCTTCCTACGAGCAGTACTTC.

The rearrangement uses TRBV2 and TRBJ1-5; 7 nucleotides agree with TRBD1. Germline trimming cut 6 bases from V and 0 bases from J; bases unmatched to any gene: 2. The germline V gene encodes CDR1 SNHLY and CDR2 FYNNEI. The CDR3 has 14 amino acids. The CDR3: CASSGTASNQPQHF. The DNA for the CDR3 is TGTGCCAGCAGCGGGACAGCTAGCAATCAGCCCCAGCATTTT. Together with reference TRBV2 and TRBJ1-5, the CDR3 gives the full variable domain: EPEVTQTPSHQVTQMGQEVILRCVPISNHLYFYWYRQILGQKVEFLVSFYNNEISEKSEIFDDQFSVERPDGSNFTLKIRSTKLEDSAMYFCASSGTASNQPQHFGDGTRLSIL.

This chain uses TRBV10-3 with TRBJ2-1; D might be TRBD2 (6 bases). CDR1 is ENHRY and CDR2 is SYGVKD in the germline V gene. This CDR3 region has 15 residues. Trimming left V 4 bases short and J 5 bases short, with 15 bases between. CDR3 residues: CAISGQGGGDNEQFF. The CDR3 region has the DNA TGTGCCATCAGTGGTCAGGGAGGTGGGGACAATGAGCAGTTCTTC.

The chain couples TRBV24-1 to TRBJ1-5; D is possibly TRBD1 (6 bases). The CDR3 has 18 amino acids. Germline CDR1 and CDR2: KGHDR and SFDVKD. V was cut by 12 bases and J by 3 bases, with 29 bases left in between. As DNA, the CDR3 is TGTGCCTTCCCTACGGTAGGTAGGGGCAGGGGAACCAATCAGCCCCAGCATTTT. Its translation: CAFPTVGRGRGTNQPQHF.

This clonotype was recorded at least ten times. This chain uses TRBV4-3 with TRBJ2-5, with a possible D match to TRBD2 (6 bases). The CDR3 loop spans 14 amino acids. CDR1 is LGHNA and CDR2 is YSLEER in the germline V gene. V lost 4 bases and J lost 6, with 15 bases in between. The chain's CDR3 is CASSPGVEGKTQYF. The CDR3 DNA reads as TGCGCCAGCAGCCCGGGAGTCGAAGGAAAGACCCAGTACTTC.

The J gene is TRBJ1-5, the V gene TRBV20-1, with D possibly matching TRBD1 (6 bases). This CDR3 spans 16 amino acids. V shed 1 base and J shed 0 bases, with 13 bases lying between them. The germline CDR1 and CDR2 sequences are DFQATT and SNEGSKA (reference sequence). Here the CDR3 DNA reads TGCAGTGCTAGAGTAGGGACACACGCTAGCAATCAGCCCCAGCATTTT. This codes for CSARVGTHASNQPQHF.

The chain employs TRBV7-9 and TRBJ2-7, with D perhaps TRBD1 (6 bases). The ends were cut back, 4 bases at V and 0 bases at J, with 10 bases in the middle. Germline CDR1 is SEHNR and CDR2 is FQNEAQ (reference sequence). The CDR3 totals 14 residues. This CDR3 is CASSWGPSSYEQYF. CDR3 bases: TGTGCCAGCAGCTGGGGGCCGAGCTCCTACGAGCAGTACTTC.

The chain uses TRBV5-1 and TRBJ2-7, with TRBD2 identical over 13 bases. Germline CDR1 is SGHRS and CDR2 is YFSETQ. V was clipped by 4 bases and J by 3 bases; unmatched bases: 10. The CDR3 has 17 residues. CDR3 in DNA: TGCGCCAGCAGCATAGGACTAGCGGGAGCCCCGGGCTACGAGCAGTACTTC. It codes for CASSIGLAGAPGYEQYF.

This sequence joins TRBV29-1 and TRBJ1-2; D gene ambiguous. The CDR3 sequence is 15 residues long. The germline V gene encodes CDR1 SQVTM and CDR2 ANQGSEA. Trimming took off 1 base at V and 0 bases at J, with 12 bases between the two ends. CDR3 residues: CSVEGDTVANYGYTF. The CDR3 coding sequence is TGCAGCGTTGAAGGTGATACAGTTGCTAACTATGGCTACACCTTC.

In the case of this clonotype: A much larger clone sits a single nucleotide away, making a read error possible. J is TRBJ2-2 and V is TRBV5-1; a weak D match, TRBD2 (6 bases). This CDR3 is built from 15 residues. CDR1 and CDR2 from the germline V gene are SGHRS and YFSETQ. The CDR3 is CASSMGLGNTGEPFF. CDR3 nucleotides: TGCGCCAGCAGCATGGGACTCGGAAACACCGGGGAGCCGTTTTTT. The whole variable domain, filled in from reference TRBV5-1 and TRBJ2-2, reads KAGVTQTPRYLIKTRGQQVTLSCSPISGHRSVSWYQQTPGQGLQFLFEYFSETQRNKGNFPGRFSGRQFSNSRSEMNVSTLELGDSALYLCASSMGLGNTGEPFFGEGSRLTVL.